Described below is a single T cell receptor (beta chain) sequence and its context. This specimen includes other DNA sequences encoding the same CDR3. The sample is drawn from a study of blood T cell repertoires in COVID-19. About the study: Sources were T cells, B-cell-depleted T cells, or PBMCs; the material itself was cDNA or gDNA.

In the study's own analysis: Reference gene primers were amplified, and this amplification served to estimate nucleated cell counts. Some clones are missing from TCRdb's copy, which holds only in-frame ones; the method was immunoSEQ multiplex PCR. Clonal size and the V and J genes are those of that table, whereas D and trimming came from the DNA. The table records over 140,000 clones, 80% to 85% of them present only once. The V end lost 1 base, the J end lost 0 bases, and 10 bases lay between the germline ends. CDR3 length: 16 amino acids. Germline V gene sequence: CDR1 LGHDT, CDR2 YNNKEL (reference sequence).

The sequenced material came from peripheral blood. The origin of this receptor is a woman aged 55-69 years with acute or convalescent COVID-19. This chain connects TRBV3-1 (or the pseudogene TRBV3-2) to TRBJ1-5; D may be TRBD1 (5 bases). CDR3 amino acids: CASSQGGGYSNQPQHF. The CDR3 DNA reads TGTGCCAGCAGCCAAGGTGGGGGGTATAGCAATCAGCCCCAGCATTTT.